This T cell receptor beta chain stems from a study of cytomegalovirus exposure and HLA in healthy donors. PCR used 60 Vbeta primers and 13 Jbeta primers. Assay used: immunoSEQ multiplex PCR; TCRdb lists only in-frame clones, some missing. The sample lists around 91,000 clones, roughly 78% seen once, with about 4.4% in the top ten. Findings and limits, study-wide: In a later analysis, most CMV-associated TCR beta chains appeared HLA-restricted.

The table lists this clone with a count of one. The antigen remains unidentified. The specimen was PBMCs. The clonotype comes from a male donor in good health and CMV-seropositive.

CDR3 in DNA: TGTGCCACCCAACTTACGTCGATGCTCGGAAACACCATATATTTT. Its protein product is CATQLTSMLGNTIYF. The chain is built from TRBV19 and TRBJ1-3; no firm D call. Per the germline V gene, CDR1 is LNHDA and CDR2 is SQIVND (reference sequence). V was shortened by 10 bases and J by 4 bases, with 20 bases between the two germline ends. The CDR3 has 15 amino acids.